The 23 T cell receptor beta chains listed next were all sequenced from one sample in a study of OX40 agonist ivuxolimab in advanced cancers. Assay: immunoSEQ multiplex PCR; the TCRdb copy retains only in-frame clones and omits some. The sample records nearly 90,000 clones, around nine tenths being singletons. The material was CD4+ or CD8+ T cells sorted from blood, obtained in a trial of the OX40 agonist ivuxolimab. The source of these receptors is an adult with an advanced solid tumor such as melanoma, head and neck, liver or kidney cancer.

The chain uses TRBV18 and TRBJ2-1, with a possible D match to TRBD2 (6 bases). The CDR3 is 16 residues long. With 3 bases removed from V and 1 base from J, the gap between germline ends came to 13 bases. Germline V gene lookup returns CDR1 KGHSH and CDR2 LQKENI. CDR3 sequence: CASSPPAGFSYNEQFF. The CDR3 nucleotides read TGTGCCAGCTCACCTCCAGCGGGCTTTTCCTACAATGAGCAGTTCTTC.

J is TRBJ1-6 and V is TRBV7-2; 9 bases align to TRBD1. This CDR3 region has 16 residues. V shed 4 bases and J 7 bases; nucleotides not matched to a gene: 8. Germline CDR1 and CDR2: SGHTA and FQGNSA. The CDR3 loop reads CASSSHRQGGNSPLHF. CDR3 DNA: TGTGCCAGCAGCTCCCACAGACAGGGGGGAAATTCACCCCTCCACTTT.

This chain links TRBV9 with TRBJ2-5; TRBD1 matches at 9 bases. The germline V gene has CDR1 SGDLS and CDR2 YYNGEE. The CDR3 sequence is 14 residues long. The J segment lost 5 bases and the V segment lost 4 bases, leaving 6 bases of the junction unmatched. CDR3 coding DNA: TGTGCCAGCAGCCCTACAGGGGGCTTTGAGACCCAGTACTTC. This codes for CASSPTGGFETQYF.

The V and J genes are TRBV29-1 and TRBJ2-4; the D call may be TRBD1 or TRBD2 (5 bases each). V lost 6 bases and J lost 9, with 9 bases in between. This CDR3 comprises 10 residues. Germline lookup yields CDR1 SQVTM and CDR2 ANQGSEA. The CDR3 loop is CSVGERIQYF. For the CDR3, the DNA is TGCAGCGTGGGGGAGCGCATTCAGTACTTC. Complete variable domain (other parts from reference TRBV29-1 and TRBJ2-4): SAVISQKPSRDICQRGTSLTIQCQVDSQVTMMFWYRQQPGQSLTLIATANQGSEATYESGFVIDKFPISRPNLTFSTLTVSNMSPEDSSIYLCSVGERIQYFGAGTRLSVL.

V and J are TRBV7-2 and TRBJ2-7; D is unresolved. Germline CDR1 SGHTA, CDR2 FQGNSA. The ends were cut back, 5 bases at V and 1 base at J, with 15 bases in the middle. CDR3 length: 15 amino acids. The chain's CDR3 is CASSASWVASYEQYF. In nucleotides, the CDR3 is TGTGCCAGCAGCGCCAGTTGGGTGGCTTCCTACGAGCAGTACTTC.

The chain uses TRBV19 and TRBJ1-5, with 8 bases lining up with TRBD1. Trimming took 8 bases from V and 6 from J; bases not matched to a gene: 6. Germline V lookup: CDR1 LNHDA, CDR2 SQIVND (reference sequence). CDR3 size: 13 residues. As DNA, the CDR3 is TGTGCCAGTTCCCCAGGGGGCGGTCAGCCCCAGCATTTT. It codes for CASSPGGGQPQHF.

J is TRBJ2-2 and V is TRBV19; 8 bases align to TRBD1. The germline CDR1 and CDR2 sequences are LNHDA and SQIVND (reference sequence). The trim removed 7 bases at V and 2 bases at J, leaving 6 bases unmatched. CDR3 length: 15 residues. This CDR3 reads CASNPGQVNTGELFF. The CDR3, as DNA: TGTGCCAGTAACCCGGGACAGGTTAACACCGGGGAGCTGTTTTTT. The full variable domain, rest sourced from reference TRBV19 and TRBJ2-2, is DGGITQSPKYLFRKEGQNVTLSCEQNLNHDAMYWYRQDPGQGLRLIYYSQIVNDFQKGDIAEGYSVSREKKESFPLTVTSAQKNPTAFYLCASNPGQVNTGELFFGEGSRLTVL.

This chain connects TRBV18 to TRBJ2-3; 12 bases are a match to TRBD2. V lost 3 bases and J lost 3; bases outside the gene matches: 7. The CDR3 contains 17 residues. CDR1 is KGHSH, CDR2 LQKENI, per germline. The CDR3: CASSPSLAGGPTDTQYF. The CDR3 DNA reads TGTGCCAGCTCACCCTCCCTAGCGGGAGGGCCGACAGATACGCAGTATTTT.

The chain couples TRBV7-2 to TRBJ2-7; 7 bases agree with TRBD2. The CDR3 contains 15 residues. J lost 2 bases, V lost 5 bases, and 9 bases had no gene match. CDR1 is SGHTA and CDR2 is FQGNSA in the germline V gene. The CDR3 coding sequence is TGTGCCAGCAGCCAAAGGGCTAGCGGTACCTACGAGCAGTACTTC. This codes for CASSQRASGTYEQYF.

The CDR3 protein is CASSLAHGYEQYF. DNA of the CDR3: TGTGCCAGCAGCTTAGCGCACGGCTACGAGCAGTACTTC. The chain has TRBV7-8 and TRBJ2-7, with D uncertain. Germline values: CDR1 SGHVS, CDR2 FQNEAQ. CDR3 length: 13 residues. With 0 bases removed from V and 3 bases from J, the gap between germline ends came to 6 bases.

The rearrangement uses TRBV4-1 and TRBJ2-2; 12 nucleotides match TRBD1. Per the germline V gene, CDR1 is MGHRA and CDR2 is YSYEKL. V lost 4 bases and J lost 6; bases outside the gene matches: 6. The CDR3 sequence is 16 residues long. CDR3 sequence: CASSRSGTGGSGELFF. As DNA, the CDR3 is TGCGCCAGCAGCCGATCCGGGACAGGGGGCTCCGGGGAGCTGTTTTTT.

By share, this clone counts as medium-sized. The chain carries TRBV14 and TRBJ2-7, with D maybe TRBD1 (6 bases). This CDR3 is built from 12 residues. CDR1 is SGHDN and CDR2 is FVKESK in the germline V gene. The germline V and J ends were trimmed by 4 bases and 4 bases, with 8 bases remaining between them. CDR3 sequence (DNA): TGTGCCAGCAGCCCCCAGGGGTACGAGCAGTACTTC. It encodes CASSPQGYEQYF. Full variable domain (remainder filled in from reference TRBV14 and TRBJ2-7): EAGVTQFPSHSVIEKGQTVTLRCDPISGHDNLYWYRRVMGKEIKFLLHFVKESKQDESGMPNNRFLAERTGGTYSTLKVQPAELEDSGVYFCASSPQGYEQYFGPGTRLTVT.

This clone was detected only a few times. The CDR3 DNA is TGCAGCGCTAGGACAGGGCGGACTGAAGCTTTCTTT. It translates to CSARTGRTEAFF. This chain connects TRBV29-1 to TRBJ1-1; 8 bases line up with TRBD1. Germline CDR1 SQVTM, CDR2 ANQGSEA. The V and J ends lost 7 bases and 5 bases, in that order; junction bases with no gene match: 6. The CDR3 loop spans 12 amino acids.

This clone was detected only once. This chain connects TRBV18 to TRBJ1-6, with D maybe TRBD1 (5 bases). Looked up from germline, CDR1 is KGHSH and CDR2 is LQKENI. The CDR3 runs 14 residues. The V gene lost 4 bases and the J gene lost 6 bases, with 10 bases spanning the gap. CDR3 nucleotide sequence: TGTGCCAGCTCACGGGACGGATTTAATTCACCCCTCCACTTT. It is translated as CASSRDGFNSPLHF.

The V gene is TRBV4-1, the J gene TRBJ2-1, with D possibly matching TRBD2 (6 bases). V lost 4 bases and J 9 bases, leaving 19 bases between the germline ends. This CDR3 is built from 15 residues. Germline CDR1 and CDR2: MGHRA and YSYEKL. The CDR3 is CASSPSGFDRGEQFF. CDR3 in DNA: TGCGCCAGCAGCCCCAGCGGGTTCGACCGCGGTGAGCAGTTCTTC.

The chain has TRBV5-8 and TRBJ1-5, with a weak D call TRBD1 (6 bases). V gave up 3 bases and J gave up 1 base, with 14 bases separating them. Germline V gene data show CDR1 as SGHTS and CDR2 as YDEGEE. The CDR3 is 16 amino acids. CDR3 DNA sequence: TGTGCCAGCAGCTCCGGGGGCAGCCGGAGCAATCAGCCCCAGCATTTT. Its protein product is CASSSGGSRSNQPQHF.

CDR3 region: CASSSREGAPDTGELFF. Written as DNA, the CDR3 is TGTGCCAGCAGCTCGAGAGAGGGGGCACCGGATACCGGGGAGCTGTTTTTT. This rearrangement joins TRBV11-3 to TRBJ2-2; TRBD1 matches at 7 bases. Trimming cost V 4 bases and J 5 bases; bases outside gene matches: 13. This CDR3 comprises 17 residues. Per germline, CDR1 SGHNT and CDR2 YENEEA.

The chain employs TRBV5-4 and TRBJ2-5; 16 bases are a match to TRBD2. Germline trimming cut 0 bases from V and 9 bases from J; bases unmatched to any gene: 11. The V gene's germline CDR1 is SGHNT and CDR2 YYREEE (reference sequence). This CDR3 comprises 18 residues. The CDR3 coding sequence is TGTGCCAGCAGCTTGGGACCGGGACTAGCGGGAGGGCCACAGGCCCAGTACTTC. Protein product: CASSLGPGLAGGPQAQYF.

The chain carries TRBV11-2 and TRBJ2-3; D is uncertain. Trimming left V 2 bases short and J 4 bases short, with 10 bases between. CDR1 and CDR2 from the germline V gene are SGHAT and FQNNGV. CDR3 length equals 14 residues. The CDR3, as DNA: TGTGCCAGCAGCTTATCTCGGGCAGCAGATACGCAGTATTTT. This sequence encodes CASSLSRAADTQYF.

The J gene is TRBJ2-1, the V gene TRBV5-1; 10 bases line up with TRBD2. Germline V CDR1 and CDR2: SGHRS, YFSETQ. V lost 0 bases to trimming and J lost 5 bases; unmatched junction nucleotides: 5. The CDR3 is made up of 16 amino acids. Here the CDR3 reads CASSLAAGGPNNEQFF. Here the CDR3 DNA reads TGCGCCAGCAGCTTGGCAGCGGGAGGGCCAAACAATGAGCAGTTCTTC.

The J gene is TRBJ1-4, the V gene TRBV7-9; a possible D gene is TRBD1 (5 bases). The CDR3 has 15 residues. V lost 3 bases, J lost 1 base, and 9 bases lay in between. Germline CDR1 reads SEHNR; CDR2 reads FQNEAQ (reference sequence). The CDR3 DNA reads TGTGCCAGCAGCTTGCAGGGTGGAACTAATGAAAAACTGTTTTTT. Its translation is CASSLQGGTNEKLFF. Full variable domain (remainder filled in from reference TRBV7-9 and TRBJ1-4): DTGVSQNPRHKITKRGQNVTFRCDPISEHNRLYWYRQTLGQGPEFLTYFQNEAQLEKSRLLSDRFSAERPKGSFSTLEIQRTEQGDSAMYLCASSLQGGTNEKLFFGSGTQLSVL.

This rearrangement joins TRBV5-1 to TRBJ1-3; 8 bases line up with TRBD1. Germline assignment: CDR1 SGHRS and CDR2 YFSETQ. This CDR3 contains 17 residues. Trimming at V came to 0 bases and at J to 0 bases, leaving 5 bases not matched to a gene. The CDR3 nucleotides are TGCGCCAGCAGCTTGGCCTTAACAGGGGGCTCTGGAAACACCATATATTTT. Translating gives CASSLALTGGSGNTIYF.

In regard to this clone: An end of the junction differs from the germline gene, which may be a read error. The chain couples TRBV7-7 to TRBJ2-5; TRBD2 agrees at 9 bases. The CDR3 length is 15 residues. The germline V gene has CDR1 SSHAT and CDR2 FNYEAQ (reference sequence). CDR3 region: CASSLAGLAGETQYF. The CDR3 DNA sequence: TGTGCTAGCAGCTTAGCGGGGCTAGCGGGGGAGACCCAGTACTTC.